A selection of T cell receptor beta chains follows, all from one sample in a study of T cell responses to AZD1222 COVID-19 vaccine. Clones were sequenced by immunoSEQ multiplex PCR, and TCRdb holds only the in-frame ones, with some missing. The sample contains tens of thousands of clones, about 90% of which appear only once. The sequenced sample was peripheral blood, obtained on day 0 of AZD1222 vaccination. Receptors originate from an adult in good health. The CDR3 runs from the conserved cysteine through the conserved F or W. The order of the fields is clone size, J gene, D gene, V gene, CDR3 DNA, CDR3 protein. The D gene is left open where the match is weak. Clone size is stated in some rows and not others, as once, few, many or a class when expanded.

NA TRBJ1-4 NA TRBV18 TGTGCCAGCTCACCACCTCCTTCCTCGGGGGATGAAAAACTGTTTTTT CASSPPPSSGDEKLFF
NA TRBJ1-1 NA TRBV6-5 TGTGCCAGCAAGGCTGCGGTGAACACTGAAGCTTTCTTT CASKAAVNTEAFF
once TRBJ1-2 NA TRBV6-5 TGTGCCAGCAGTGACTCGGGAGTGCTCGGCGGCTACACCTTC CASSDSGVLGGYTF
NA TRBJ1-2 NA TRBV6-5 TGTGCCAGCACTCCTAGGCCCCATGACTTCTATGGCTACACCTTC CASTPRPHDFYGYTF
NA TRBJ1-3 NA TRBV3-1/TRBV3-2 TGTGCCAGCAGCCCGATCTCTGGAAACACCATATATTTT CASSPISGNTIYF
NA TRBJ2-5 NA TRBV5-1 TGCGCCAGCAGCATACAGGAGGGAGAGACCCAGTACTTC CASSIQEGETQYF
once TRBJ1-2 NA TRBV5-1 TGCGCCAGCAGCTTGTTTCAGGGTAACTATGGCTACACCTTC CASSLFQGNYGYTF
NA TRBJ2-2 TRBD2 TRBV2 TGTGCCAGCAAGGAGGCTAGCGGTCACACCGGGGAGCTGTTTTTT CASKEASGHTGELFF
NA TRBJ2-3 TRBD1 TRBV28 TGTGCCAGCAGTAAACAGGGGCCTTCCTCTTATAGCACAGATACGCAGTATTTT CASSKQGPSSYSTDTQYF
NA TRBJ1-5 NA TRBV5-1 TGCGCCAGCAGCCCCGAAGGAAATCAGCCCCAGCATTTT CASSPEGNQPQHF
NA TRBJ1-6 NA TRBV6-5 TGTGCCAGCAGCCCGAGCCAGGGGAATAATTCACCCCTCCACTTT CASSPSQGNNSPLHF
NA TRBJ1-3 NA TRBV10-2 TGCGCCAGCAGTGAGTCGTTCAGGGCCAACACCATATATTTT CASSESFRANTIYF
few TRBJ2-1 NA TRBV4-1 TGCGCCAGCAGCCAAGCGCAAGGGGGGGGAAATGAGCAGTTCTTC CASSQAQGGGNEQFF
NA TRBJ2-7 TRBD2 TRBV7-2 TGTGCCAGCAGCTCAGCGGGGGGGAACCAGTACGAGCAGTACTTC CASSSAGGNQYEQYF
NA TRBJ2-7 TRBD1 TRBV4-1 TGCGCCAGCAGCCAAGGACAGGGTTTCGAGCAGTACTTC CASSQGQGFEQYF
NA TRBJ2-5 TRBD2 TRBV6-5 TGTGCCAGCAGTTACTCTTCTAGCGGGGGGCGGGAGACCCAGTACTTC CASSYSSSGGRETQYF
NA TRBJ1-1 NA TRBV6-5 TGTGCCAGCAAGACACAGGGATTCGGGAACACTGAAGCTTTCTTT CASKTQGFGNTEAFF
NA TRBJ2-1 TRBD2 TRBV19 TGTGCCAGTAGTCTCCAGACTAGCGGGGGAAACAATGAGCAGTTCTTC CASSLQTSGGNNEQFF
NA TRBJ1-1 NA TRBV9 TGTGCCAGCCGACCCGAGCGGGGAGGAAACACTGAAGCTTTCTTT CASRPERGGNTEAFF
NA TRBJ1-1 NA TRBV3-1/TRBV3-2 TGTGCCAGCAGGGGGACGCCGTTCATGAACACTGAAGCTTTCTTT CASRGTPFMNTEAFF
NA TRBJ1-5 NA TRBV5-6 TGTGCCAGCAGCTTGGGAGGGGGTTCATTTCAGCCCCAGCATTTT CASSLGGGSFQPQHF
NA TRBJ2-2 NA TRBV7-9 TGTGCCAGCAGCCGGCGAAAGGGGGTGCGGGGGCACGACACCGGGGAGCTGTTTTTT CASSRRKGVRGHDTGELFF
NA TRBJ1-1 TRBD1 TRBV10-3 TGTGCCATCAGCCAACAGGGGGGTGAAGATGAAGCTTTCTTT CAISQQGGEDEAFF
once TRBJ2-2 TRBD1 TRBV3-1/TRBV3-2 TGTGCCAGCAGCCAACCCAGGGGGCCCGGGGAGCTGTTTTTT CASSQPRGPGELFF
NA TRBJ1-5 NA TRBV7-8 TGTGCCAGCAGCCTACACGGAAACCAGCCCCAGCATTTT CASSLHGNQPQHF
once TRBJ2-2 NA TRBV12-5 TGTGCTAGTGGTTCCCGGACGTACGACACCGGGGAGCTGTTTTTT CASGSRTYDTGELFF
NA TRBJ1-2 NA TRBV9 TGTGCCAGCAGCGTAGGGCAGGGGAGTGTCTATGGCTACACCTTC CASSVGQGSVYGYTF
NA TRBJ1-5 NA TRBV6-1 TGTGCCAGCAGTGAATTTCAAGAGGGCAATCAGCCCCAGCATTTT CASSEFQEGNQPQHF
NA TRBJ2-5 TRBD2 TRBV7-9 TGTGCCAGCAGTTTCGCGGGGGGAGAGACCCAGTACTTC CASSFAGGETQYF
NA TRBJ2-3 TRBD2 TRBV3-1/TRBV3-2 TGTGCCAGCAGCAAAGGGGGACTAGCCACAGATACGCAGTATTTT CASSKGGLATDTQYF
NA TRBJ2-7 NA TRBV10-1 TGCGCCAGCAGTGACGGGGGATCCTACGAGCAGTACTTC CASSDGGSYEQYF
NA TRBJ2-5 NA TRBV5-5 TGTGCCAGCAGCCTCGTACGAGAGACCCAGTACTTC CASSLVRETQYF
NA TRBJ1-2 NA TRBV7-2 TGTGCCAGCAGCTCCAAGACAGCCAACTATGGCTACACCTTC CASSSKTANYGYTF
NA TRBJ1-2 TRBD1 TRBV19 TGTGCCAGTAGTAGCCGACAGGGCGCCTATGGCTATACCTTC CASSSRQGAYGYTF
NA TRBJ1-3 NA TRBV21-1 TGTGCCAGCACCCTGTCCCCTCGTACAGGGGTAGCTGGAAACACCATATATTTT CASTLSPRTGVAGNTIYF
NA TRBJ2-1 NA TRBV7-3 TGTGCCAGCAGCCCGTATCCCAGCTCCTACAATGAGCAGTTCTTC CASSPYPSSYNEQFF
NA TRBJ1-3 TRBD1 TRBV6-6 TGTGCCAGCAGTTCGACGACCTCAGGGGGGTTACGCACCATATATTTT CASSSTTSGGLRTIYF
NA TRBJ1-2 TRBD1 TRBV6-5 TGTGCCAGCCTACGGGACAGGGGTAACTATGGCTACACCTTC CASLRDRGNYGYTF
NA TRBJ2-2 NA TRBV5-1 TGCGCCAGCAGCTTCATGAGATCGAACACCGGGGAGCTGTTTTTT CASSFMRSNTGELFF
NA TRBJ2-1 TRBD1 TRBV13 TGTGCCAGCAGCCCCAGGACAGGGGACAATGAGCAGTTCTTC CASSPRTGDNEQFF
NA TRBJ2-3 NA TRBV7-3 TGTGCCAGCAGCTCTCTTAGCACAGATACGCAGTATTTT CASSSLSTDTQYF
NA TRBJ1-1 NA TRBV10-3 TGTGCCATCAGTGAGAGGGGGGGCGTGGGCACTGAAGCTTTCTTT CAISERGGVGTEAFF
NA TRBJ2-3 NA TRBV9 TGTGCCAGCAGCTTATCCCCGGGACCGAGGACTGGCACAGATACGCAGTATTTT CASSLSPGPRTGTDTQYF
NA TRBJ2-7 TRBD1 TRBV27 TGTGCCAGCTGGCGGACAGGGGGCGACGAGCAGTACTTC CASWRTGGDEQYF
NA TRBJ1-3 NA TRBV30 TGTGCCTGGAGTGACGCTATAGGGGCTGGAAACACCATATATTTT CAWSDAIGAGNTIYF
NA TRBJ1-4 NA TRBV7-2 TGTGCCAGCAGCTATCTTAAGGGGCCTAATGAAAAACTGTTTTTT CASSYLKGPNEKLFF
NA TRBJ2-1 TRBD1 TRBV2 TGTGCCAGCAGAGTCCGGGACAGGGGTTTCGATGAGCAGTTCTTC CASRVRDRGFDEQFF
NA TRBJ1-2 NA TRBV18 TGTGCCAGCTCACCCTCAGAGGGCGGCTACACCTTC CASSPSEGGYTF
NA TRBJ2-3 NA TRBV30 TGTGCCTGTTCGGGGGTCCGGGGAGATACGCAGTATTTT CACSGVRGDTQYF
NA TRBJ1-4 NA TRBV7-6 TGTGCCAGCAGCCCCGTTACTGAAAAACTGTTTTTT CASSPVTEKLFF
NA TRBJ2-1 NA TRBV12-3/TRBV12-4 TGTGCCAGCAGTCAGGGGAACTACAATGAGCAGTTCTTC CASSQGNYNEQFF
NA TRBJ2-5 NA TRBV5-1 TGCGCCAGCAGCTCCTCCGGGGCTCACGAGCAAGAGACCCAGTACTTC CASSSSGAHEQETQYF